This TCR beta chain was captured in a study of OX40 agonist ivuxolimab in advanced cancers. Whole-study findings and limits: Individuals who were partial responders at 0.1-3.0 mg/kg had clonal expansion that ranked among the lowest.

Libraries were prepared by immunoSEQ multiplex PCR; TCRdb keeps only in-frame clonotypes and omits some of them. Among more than 50,000 clones listed, about 85% were seen once. In the case of this clone: What it binds is unknown.

The origin of this receptor is an adult with an advanced solid tumor such as melanoma, head and neck, liver or kidney cancer. The sequencing here drew on CD4+ or CD8+ T cells sorted from blood, taken in a trial of the OX40 agonist ivuxolimab.

CDR3 DNA sequence: TGTGCCAGCAGCCCGACAGGACACAATCAGCCCCAGCATTTT. Translation: CASSPTGHNQPQHF. The chain couples TRBV7-9 to TRBJ1-5, with D perhaps TRBD1 (6 bases). Germline V CDR1 and CDR2: SEHNR, FQNEAQ (reference sequence). V lost 5 bases to trimming and J lost 3 bases, with 11 bases between them. CDR3 length: 14 amino acids. Drawing the rest from reference TRBV7-9 and TRBJ1-5, the complete variable domain is DTGVSQNPRHKITKRGQNVTFRCDPISEHNRLYWYRQTLGQGPEFLTYFQNEAQLEKSRLLSDRFSAERPKGSFSTLEIQRTEQGDSAMYLCASSPTGHNQPQHFGDGTRLSIL.